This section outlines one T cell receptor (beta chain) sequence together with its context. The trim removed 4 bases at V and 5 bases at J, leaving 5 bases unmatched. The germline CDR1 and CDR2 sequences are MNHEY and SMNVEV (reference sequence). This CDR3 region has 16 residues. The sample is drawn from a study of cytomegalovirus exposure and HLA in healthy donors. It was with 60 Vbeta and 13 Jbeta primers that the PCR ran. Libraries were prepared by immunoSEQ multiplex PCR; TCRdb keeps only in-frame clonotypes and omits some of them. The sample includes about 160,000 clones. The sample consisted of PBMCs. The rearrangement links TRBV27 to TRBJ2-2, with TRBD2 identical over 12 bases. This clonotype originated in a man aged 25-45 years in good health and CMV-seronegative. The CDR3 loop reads CASSSLAGGLTGELFF. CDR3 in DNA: TGTGCCAGCAGTTCACTAGCGGGAGGCCTTACCGGGGAGCTGTTTTTT.